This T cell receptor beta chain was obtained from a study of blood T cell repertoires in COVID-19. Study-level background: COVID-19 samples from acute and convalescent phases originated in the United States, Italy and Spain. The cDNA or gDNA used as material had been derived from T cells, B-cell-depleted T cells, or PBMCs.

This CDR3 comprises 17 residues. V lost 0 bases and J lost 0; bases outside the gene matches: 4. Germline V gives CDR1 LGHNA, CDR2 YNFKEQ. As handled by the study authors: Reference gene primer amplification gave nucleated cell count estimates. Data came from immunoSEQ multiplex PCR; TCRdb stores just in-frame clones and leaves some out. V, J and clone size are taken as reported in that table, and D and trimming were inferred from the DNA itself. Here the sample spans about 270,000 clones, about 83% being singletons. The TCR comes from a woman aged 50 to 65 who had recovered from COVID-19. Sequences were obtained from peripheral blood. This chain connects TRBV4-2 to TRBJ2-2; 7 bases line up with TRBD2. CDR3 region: CASSQEGGTTNTGELFF. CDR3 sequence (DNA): TGTGCCAGCAGCCAAGAGGGAGGGACCACGAACACCGGGGAGCTGTTTTTT.